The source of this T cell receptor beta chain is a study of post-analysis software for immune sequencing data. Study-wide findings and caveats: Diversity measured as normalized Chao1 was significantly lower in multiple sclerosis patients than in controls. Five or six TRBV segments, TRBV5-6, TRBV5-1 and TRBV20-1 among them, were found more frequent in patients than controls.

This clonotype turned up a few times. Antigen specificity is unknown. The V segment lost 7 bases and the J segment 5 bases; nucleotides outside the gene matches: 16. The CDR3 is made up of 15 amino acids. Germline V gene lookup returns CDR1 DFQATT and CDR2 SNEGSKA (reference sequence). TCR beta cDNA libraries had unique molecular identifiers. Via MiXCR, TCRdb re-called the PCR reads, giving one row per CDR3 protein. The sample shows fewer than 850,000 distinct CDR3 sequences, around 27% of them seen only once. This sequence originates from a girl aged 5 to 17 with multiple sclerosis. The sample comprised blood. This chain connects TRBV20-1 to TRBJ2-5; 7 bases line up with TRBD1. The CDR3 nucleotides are TGCAGTGTCGAAGGACACAGGGGATGGGCGGAGACCCAGTACTTC. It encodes CSVEGHRGWAETQYF.